Listed here are 20 T cell receptor beta chains from one sample, sequenced in a study of metastatic and nonmetastatic thyroid tumors. TCRdb re-called the PCR reads through MiXCR. Seen here are 85,000 to 100,000 clones, about 12% observed once, and the top ten hold about 11%. Treatment of any kind had been given to no patient before thyroid surgery. Sequenced material: blood. The receptors were gathered from a female donor with papillary thyroid cancer or a benign thyroid nodule (not recorded which). Some clones in this sample may be carry-over from other donors' samples.

This clone was detected ten times or more. V and J are TRBV30 and TRBJ2-7; no definite D call. This CDR3 spans 13 amino acids. Germline-derived CDR1 and CDR2 are GTSNPN and SVGIG (reference sequence). Deletions cut 7 bases from V and 4 bases from J, with 17 bases between. In nucleotides, the CDR3 is TGTGCCTTCGGACCCCAAGGGTTATACGAGCAGTACTTC. It codes for CAFGPQGLYEQYF.

In its sample, this clone was seen a few times. The V and J genes are TRBV5-5 and TRBJ2-1; unclear D gene. The CDR3 contains 14 residues. CDR1 SGHKS and CDR2 YYEKEE come from the germline V gene (reference sequence). The V end was cut by 0 bases, the J end by 0 bases, with 4 bases between. The CDR3 region is CASSLASSYNEQFF. The CDR3 DNA follows: TGTGCCAGCAGCTTGGCGAGCTCCTACAATGAGCAGTTCTTC.

This clone showed up many times. The V call is TRBV12-3 or TRBV12-4, the J call TRBJ2-1, with 7 bases fitting TRBD1. The CDR3 has 14 residues. Losses at the gene ends were 7 bases for V and 0 bases for J; bases not matched to a gene: 3. The CDR3 region has the DNA TGTGCCAGCAAAGGGGGCGGCTCCTACAATGAGCAGTTCTTC. Protein sequence: CASKGGGSYNEQFF.

The sample holds many counts of this clone. V usage is TRBV9 and J usage is TRBJ2-5; D remains unclear. The germline CDR1 and CDR2 sequences are SGDLS and YYNGEE. The CDR3 is 13 amino acids. Trimming stripped 2 bases from V and 1 base from J, with 6 bases between. CDR3 protein: CASSVQPQETQYF. The DNA for the CDR3 is TGTGCCAGCAGCGTTCAGCCCCAAGAGACCCAGTACTTC.

Many counts were recorded for this clone. The CDR3: CASSLGGTVSISYEQYF. For the CDR3, the DNA is TGTGCCAGCAGCTTAGGTGGGACGGTTTCTATCTCCTACGAGCAGTACTTC. V usage is TRBV11-1 and J usage is TRBJ2-7, with D perhaps being TRBD1 or TRBD2 (5 bases each). The germline gives CDR1 SGHAT, CDR2 FQDESV (reference sequence). CDR3 length: 17 amino acids. V was shortened by 1 base and J by 0 bases, with 16 bases between the two germline ends.

To note about this clone: Germline and junction disagree at one end, which may indicate a read error. The CDR3 DNA reads as TGCAGTGCTAGTCCGGGACAGGGGGCAGTAGGCTTC. It specifies CSASPGQGAVGF. V and J are TRBV20-1 and TRBJ2-7; 12 nucleotides agree with TRBD1. The CDR3 loop spans 12 amino acids. Germline V gene sequence: CDR1 DFQATT, CDR2 SNEGSKA (reference sequence).

This clone was seen repeatedly, ten times or more. The V and J genes are TRBV4-1 and TRBJ2-3; 11 bases are shared with TRBD2. Germline CDR1 and CDR2: MGHRA and YSYEKL. The CDR3 contains 16 residues. With V trimmed by 2 bases and J by 6 bases, 7 bases remained unmatched. The CDR3 bases are TGCGCCAGCAGCCAAAGACTAGCGGGAAGGGGTGATACGCAGTATTTT. This encodes CASSQRLAGRGDTQYF.

This clone was picked up many times. The chain recombines TRBV19 with TRBJ1-1; D is uncertain. Germline loops: CDR1 LNHDA, CDR2 SQIVND (reference sequence). The CDR3 length is 14 residues. Trimming stripped 4 bases from V and 1 base from J, with 10 bases between. The CDR3 DNA is TGTGCCAGTAGTAAACCTACAACGAACACTGAAGCTTTCTTT. Amino acids: CASSKPTTNTEAFF.

This clone was counted ten times or more. The V and J genes are TRBV15 and TRBJ1-2; no clear D gene. Germline V CDR1 and CDR2: LNHNV, YYDKDF (reference sequence). CDR3 size: 13 residues. Trimming removed 1 base at V and 7 bases at J, with 10 bases between. CDR3 sequence: CATSRVREFGYTF. For the CDR3, the DNA is TGTGCCACCAGCAGAGTTAGGGAGTTTGGCTACACCTTC.

At least ten counts were recorded for this clone. The chain employs TRBV6-1 and TRBJ2-5, with 8 bases fitting TRBD1. The CDR3 contains 15 residues. Germline CDR1 and CDR2: MNHNS and SASEGT. With 7 bases clipped from V and 5 bases from J, the junction kept 12 bases outside the gene matches. The CDR3 spells CASTHPGTGSETQYF. The CDR3 DNA follows: TGTGCCAGCACCCACCCCGGGACAGGTTCCGAGACCCAGTACTTC.

This clone was seen at least ten times. The genes are TRBV5-6 and TRBJ2-7, with 8 bases fitting TRBD1. Germline V lookup: CDR1 SGHDT, CDR2 YYEEEE. The J segment lost 6 bases and the V segment lost 5 bases, leaving 13 bases of the junction unmatched. The CDR3 length is 15 residues. As DNA, the CDR3 is TGTGCCAGCAGTAGACGGACAGGGAGGATGGGCGAGCAGTACTTC. It translates to CASSRRTGRMGEQYF.

This clone has a count of ten or more. This clone may be a read error of a much larger clone one base away. The chain combines TRBV6-2 or TRBV6-3 with TRBJ1-1, with no clear D. The CDR3 contains 14 residues. In germline, CDR1 is MNHEY, CDR2 SVGEGT. The CDR3 nucleotides are TGTGCCAGCAGTTACTCGGATAGACTGGCTGAAGTTTTCTTT. It encodes CASSYSDRLAEVFF.

The table lists this clone with many counts. V and J are TRBV27 and TRBJ1-1; 7 nucleotides line up with TRBD1. Trimming removed 2 bases from V and 8 bases from J; junction bases left unmatched: 2. There are 12 residues in the CDR3. CDR1 and CDR2 (germline): MNHEY, SMNVEV (reference sequence). DNA for the CDR3: TGTGCCAGCAGTTTAATACAGGGGGAAGCTTTCTTT. Protein sequence: CASSLIQGEAFF.

This clone was recorded at least ten times. The chain recombines TRBV19 with TRBJ1-1; 7 bases are a match to TRBD1. V lost 4 bases to trimming and J lost 1 base; unmatched junction nucleotides: 6. CDR3 length: 15 residues. The germline gives CDR1 LNHDA, CDR2 SQIVND (reference sequence). CDR3 coding DNA: TGTGCCAGTAGTACCCGGGACAGAGGGAACACTGAAGCTTTCTTT. This codes for CASSTRDRGNTEAFF.

With regard to this clone: A junction end diverges from the germline sequence, so it may reflect a read error. The genes are TRBV15 and TRBJ2-1, with D possibly being TRBD2 (6 bases). This CDR3 comprises 15 residues. The germline V gene has CDR1 LNHNV and CDR2 YYDKDF (reference sequence). CDR3 protein: CATSTLSGAVNDQFF. The CDR3 nucleotides read TGTGCCACCAGCACTTTATCGGGAGCGGTCAATGATCAGTTCTTC.

This clone was seen ten or more times. The chain couples TRBV30 to TRBJ2-5; no definite D call. Germline-derived CDR1 and CDR2 are GTSNPN and SVGIG (reference sequence). The CDR3 extends over 12 amino acids. V was shortened by 3 bases and J by 5 bases, with 10 bases between the two germline ends. The CDR3 spells CAWRRWGETQYF. The CDR3 DNA reads as TGTGCCTGGAGGAGATGGGGTGAGACCCAGTACTTC.

The gene calls are TRBV28 and TRBJ1-2, with 9 nucleotides matching TRBD1. The CDR3 spans 16 residues. V shed 2 bases, J shed 3 bases, and the junction held 7 bases outside the gene matches. CDR1 is MDHEN and CDR2 is SYDVKM in the germline V gene. The CDR3 here is CASSLVQGAWYYGYTF. The CDR3 DNA reads as TGTGCCAGCAGTTTAGTACAGGGGGCATGGTACTATGGCTACACCTTC.

This clone came up many times. This may come from a read error, since a much larger clone is one base off. The missing conserved phenylalanine or tryptophan at the end of this CDR3 makes a read error likely. The chain uses TRBV6-1 and TRBJ2-7, with D unclear. V was clipped by 6 bases and J by 1 base, with 10 bases between them. In germline, CDR1 is MNHNS, CDR2 SASEGT. The CDR3 is 13 residues long. The CDR3 DNA sequence: TGTGCCAGCAGCCCGGCGGTATCCTACGAGCAGTACCTC. Its protein product is CASSPAVSYEQYL.

There are many counts of this clone. The V and J genes are TRBV2 and TRBJ2-1, with 13 bases fitting TRBD2. J was trimmed by 7 bases and V by 6 bases; bases with no gene match: 6. The CDR3 runs 15 residues. Germline V CDR1 and CDR2: SNHLY, FYNNEI. The CDR3 loop is CASSAGLAGVNEQFF. CDR3 sequence (DNA): TGTGCCAGCAGCGCCGGACTAGCGGGAGTTAATGAGCAGTTCTTC.

This clone occurred many times. This chain connects TRBV25-1 to TRBJ2-3; 10 nucleotides line up with TRBD2. The CDR3 has 17 residues. Germline CDR1 is MGHDK and CDR2 is SYGVNS. Unmatched junction bases numbered 8, after V lost 2 bases and J lost 3 bases. DNA of the CDR3: TGTGCCAGCAGTGAACCTAGAGGAGCGGGAGGGACAGATACGCAGTATTTT. It is translated as CASSEPRGAGGTDTQYF.